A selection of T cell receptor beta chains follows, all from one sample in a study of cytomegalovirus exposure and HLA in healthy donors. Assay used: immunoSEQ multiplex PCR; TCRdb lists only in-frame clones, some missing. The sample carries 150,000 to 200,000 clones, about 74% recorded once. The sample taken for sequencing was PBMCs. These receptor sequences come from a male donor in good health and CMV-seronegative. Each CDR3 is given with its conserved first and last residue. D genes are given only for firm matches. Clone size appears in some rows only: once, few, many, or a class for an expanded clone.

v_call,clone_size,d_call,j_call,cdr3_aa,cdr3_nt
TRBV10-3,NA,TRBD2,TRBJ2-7,CATNQATSGSGTYEQYF,TGTGCCACGAATCAAGCGACTAGCGGGAGTGGTACCTACGAGCAGTACTTC
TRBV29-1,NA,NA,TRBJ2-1,CSVGGGGFPGEQFF,TGCAGCGTTGGAGGCGGGGGCTTCCCCGGTGAGCAGTTCTTC
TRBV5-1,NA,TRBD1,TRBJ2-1,CASSSGTGSYNEQFF,TGCGCCAGCAGCTCCGGGACAGGGTCCTACAATGAGCAGTTCTTC
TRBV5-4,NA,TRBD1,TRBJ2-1,CASSDNTGGNEQFF,TGTGCCAGCAGCGACAACACAGGGGGCAATGAGCAGTTCTTC
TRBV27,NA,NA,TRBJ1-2,CASSLEEGGGYTF,TGTGCCAGCAGTTTAGAAGAGGGTGGTGGCTACACCTTC
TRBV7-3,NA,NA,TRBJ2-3,CASSLDYTDTQYF,TGTGCCAGCAGCTTAGACTACACAGATACGCAGTATTTT
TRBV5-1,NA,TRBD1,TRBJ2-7,CASSSTDRGNEQYF,TGCGCCAGCAGCTCGACGGACAGGGGGAACGAGCAGTACTTC
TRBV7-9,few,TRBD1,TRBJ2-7,CASSHLGGTGSSYEQYF,TGTGCCAGCAGCCATCTCGGGGGGACAGGGAGCTCCTACGAGCAGTACTTC
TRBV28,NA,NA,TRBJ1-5,CASSFIPAGAWNQPQHF,TGTGCCAGCAGTTTCATCCCGGCAGGGGCATGGAATCAGCCCCAGCATTTT
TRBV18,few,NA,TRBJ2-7,CASSRGLENEQYF,TGTGCCAGCTCACGGGGACTGGAAAACGAGCAGTACTTC
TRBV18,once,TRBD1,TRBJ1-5,CASSPKRTGGVGGQPQHF,TGTGCCAGCTCACCAAAGAGGACAGGGGGCGTTGGCGGTCAGCCCCAGCATTTT
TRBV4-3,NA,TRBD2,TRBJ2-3,CASSSGREITDTQYF,TGCGCCAGCAGCTCAGGGCGGGAGATTACAGATACGCAGTATTTT
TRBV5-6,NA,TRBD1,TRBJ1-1,CASSRGQFLNTEAFF,TGTGCCAGCAGCCGGGGACAGTTTTTAAACACTGAAGCTTTCTTT
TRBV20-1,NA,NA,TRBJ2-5,CSASLRETQYF,TGCAGTGCTAGCCTGCGAGAGACCCAGTACTTC
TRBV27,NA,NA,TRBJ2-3,CASSFSTHRDTQYF,TGTGCCAGCAGTTTTAGTACCCATCGGGATACGCAGTATTTT
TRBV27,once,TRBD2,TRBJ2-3,CASSPRLAGADTQYF,TGTGCCAGCAGTCCCAGACTAGCGGGAGCAGATACGCAGTATTTT
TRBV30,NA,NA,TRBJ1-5,CAWSVQGAGNQPQHF,TGTGCCTGGAGTGTACAAGGGGCCGGCAATCAGCCCCAGCATTTT
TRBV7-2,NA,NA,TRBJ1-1,CASSWRGPRNTEAFF,TGTGCCAGCAGCTGGCGGGGGCCGAGGAACACTGAAGCTTTCTTT
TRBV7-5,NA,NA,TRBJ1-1,CVRSMDRPLGNTEAFF,TGTGTCAGAAGCATGGACAGGCCACTGGGGAACACTGAAGCTTTCTTT
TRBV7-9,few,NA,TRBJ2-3,CASSLLSTDTQYF,TGTGCCAGCAGCTTGTTAAGCACAGATACGCAGTATTTT